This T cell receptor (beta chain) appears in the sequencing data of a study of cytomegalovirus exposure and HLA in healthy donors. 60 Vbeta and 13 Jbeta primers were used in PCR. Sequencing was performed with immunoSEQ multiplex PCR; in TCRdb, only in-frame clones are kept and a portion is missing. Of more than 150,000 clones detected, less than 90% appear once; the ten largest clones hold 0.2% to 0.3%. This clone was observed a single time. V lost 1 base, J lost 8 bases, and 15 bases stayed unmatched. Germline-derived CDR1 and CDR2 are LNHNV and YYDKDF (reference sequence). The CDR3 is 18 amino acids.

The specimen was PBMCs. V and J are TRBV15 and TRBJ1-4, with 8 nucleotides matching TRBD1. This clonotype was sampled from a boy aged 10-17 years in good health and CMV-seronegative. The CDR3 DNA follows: TGTGCCACCAGCAGAGGGGTACAACGGGACAGGCGGGGAGAAAAACTGTTTTTT. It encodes CATSRGVQRDRRGEKLFF.